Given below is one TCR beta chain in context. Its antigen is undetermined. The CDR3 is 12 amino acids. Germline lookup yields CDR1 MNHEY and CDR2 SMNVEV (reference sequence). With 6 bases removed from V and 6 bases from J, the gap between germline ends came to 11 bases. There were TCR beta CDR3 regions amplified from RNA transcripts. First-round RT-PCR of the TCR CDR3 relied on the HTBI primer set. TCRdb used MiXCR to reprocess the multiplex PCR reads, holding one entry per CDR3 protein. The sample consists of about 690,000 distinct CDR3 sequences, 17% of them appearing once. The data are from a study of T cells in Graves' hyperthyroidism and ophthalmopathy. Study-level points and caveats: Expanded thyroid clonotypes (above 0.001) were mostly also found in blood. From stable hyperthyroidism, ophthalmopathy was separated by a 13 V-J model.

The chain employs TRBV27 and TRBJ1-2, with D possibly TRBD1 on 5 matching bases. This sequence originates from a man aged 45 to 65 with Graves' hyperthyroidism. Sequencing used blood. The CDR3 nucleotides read TGTGCCAGCAGGGGGGAGGCTCATGGCTACACCTTC. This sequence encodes CASRGEAHGYTF.